These 18 T cell receptor beta chains were all obtained from the same sample, sequenced in a study of T cells in Graves' hyperthyroidism and ophthalmopathy. Template material for amplifying TCR beta CDR3 regions consisted of RNA transcripts. The HTBI primer set was used in a first-round RT-PCR of the TCR CDR3. TCRdb re-called the multiplex PCR reads through MiXCR, storing one row per CDR3 protein. The data contain 600,000 to 850,000 distinct CDR3 sequences, about 17% of them singletons. The sample comprised blood. All receptors derive from a woman aged 45-60 years with Graves' hyperthyroidism that later progressed to Graves' ophthalmopathy.

This clonotype was observed a handful of times. DNA of the CDR3: TGTGCCAGCTCACGGCTGGCTAGCGCAGAGACCCAGTACTTC. Translated: CASSRLASAETQYF. The chain combines TRBV18 with TRBJ2-5, with D tentatively TRBD2 (6 bases). In germline, CDR1 is KGHSH, CDR2 LQKENI. V was pared by 4 bases and J by 4 bases, with 13 bases between. The CDR3 totals 14 residues.

This clonotype was seen at least ten times. This chain links TRBV20-1 with TRBJ2-5, with TRBD2 identical over 14 bases. There are 15 residues in the CDR3. CDR1 and CDR2 from the germline V gene are DFQATT and SNEGSKA (reference sequence). V was pared by 2 bases and J by 4 bases, with 3 bases of the junction left unmatched. CDR3 loop: CSARRLAGGRETQYF. The CDR3 coding sequence is TGCAGTGCTAGAAGACTAGCGGGGGGGAGAGAGACCCAGTACTTC.

Many counts were recorded for this clonotype. The chain recombines TRBV12-3 or TRBV12-4 with TRBJ2-1; 8 positions agree with TRBD2. CDR3 length: 16 residues. Trimming removed 4 bases from V and 4 bases from J; junction bases left unmatched: 9. The CDR3 is CASSSAGAPKYNEQFF. The CDR3 DNA reads TGTGCCAGCAGTTCAGCGGGGGCCCCGAAGTACAATGAGCAGTTCTTC.

The rearrangement links TRBV24-1 to TRBJ1-3, with D unclear. This CDR3 comprises 14 residues. Germline assignment: CDR1 KGHDR and CDR2 SFDVKD. V lost 5 bases and J lost 4, with 11 bases in between. The CDR3 spells CATSARTGGNTIYF. CDR3 DNA: TGTGCCACCAGTGCGCGGACTGGGGGAAACACCATATATTTT.

This clonotype was counted at least ten times. The chain uses TRBV12-3 or TRBV12-4 and TRBJ2-7; no reliable D call. Between the trimmed V and J ends, which lost 1 base and 0 bases, there was a span of 13 bases. CDR3 size: 16 residues. CDR3 residues: CASSLGSAATSYEQYF. The DNA for the CDR3 is TGTGCCAGCAGTTTAGGCTCTGCTGCCACCTCCTACGAGCAGTACTTC.

This clonotype was seen many times. The chain couples TRBV2 to TRBJ2-3, with TRBD1 matching 10 bases. V was clipped by 0 bases and J by 1 base; unmatched bases: 1. Germline V gene lookup returns CDR1 SNHLY and CDR2 FYNNEI. CDR3 length: 16 amino acids. The CDR3 DNA reads as TGTGCCAGCAGTGAAGCCGGACAGGGGGGCACAGATACGCAGTATTTT. Its protein product is CASSEAGQGGTDTQYF.

This clonotype was detected only a few times. The V call is TRBV12-3 or TRBV12-4, the J call TRBJ1-2; D is unresolved. This CDR3 is built from 14 residues. V lost 3 bases, J lost 8 bases, and 16 bases lay in between. The CDR3 nucleotides are TGTGCCAGCAGTTTTCTGCCGGGCGCGGGAGGCTACACCTTC. This gives the protein CASSFLPGAGGYTF.

This clonotype was observed many times. This chain joins TRBV11-2 and TRBJ2-5; D gene uncertain. Germline V gene data show CDR1 as SGHAT and CDR2 as FQNNGV. CDR3 length equals 14 residues. V lost 7 bases and J lost 4, with 16 bases in between. DNA for the CDR3: TGTGCCAGCACCGATTCTGGGAACGGAGAGACCCAGTACTTC. This codes for CASTDSGNGETQYF.

This sequence joins TRBV5-4 and TRBJ1-1; no firm D call. Trimming took 5 bases from V and 1 from J, leaving 9 bases between them. Per germline, CDR1 SGHNT and CDR2 YYREEE (reference sequence). The CDR3 consists of 13 residues. CDR3 sequence reads: CASRPDPNTEAFF. The DNA of the CDR3 is TGTGCCAGCAGGCCTGACCCGAACACTGAAGCTTTCTTT.

This clonotype showed up just a few times. The V gene is TRBV2, the J gene TRBJ2-2, with D unclear. V lost 4 bases and J 3 bases, leaving 12 bases between the germline ends. The CDR3 sequence is 15 residues long. The V gene's germline CDR1 is SNHLY and CDR2 FYNNEI. The CDR3 region has the DNA TGTGCCAGCAGTGTTAGGGTAACAGACACCGGGGAGCTGTTTTTT. Translating gives CASSVRVTDTGELFF.

The chain combines TRBV7-9 with TRBJ2-5, with D maybe TRBD1 (5 bases). Germline CDR1 is SEHNR and CDR2 is FQNEAQ (reference sequence). The CDR3 has 15 amino acids. The ends were cut back, 0 bases at V and 0 bases at J, with 8 bases in the middle. CDR3 bases: TGTGCCAGCAGCTTAGCGCTGGGGCACCAAGAGACCCAGTACTTC. This gives the protein CASSLALGHQETQYF.

The genes are TRBV20-1 and TRBJ1-1, with unresolved D. The germline V gene has CDR1 DFQATT and CDR2 SNEGSKA (reference sequence). V was cut by 5 bases and J by 8 bases, with 15 bases left in between. This CDR3 region has 12 residues. The CDR3 is CSAGNSLGEAFF. The CDR3 nucleotides read TGCAGTGCTGGTAACAGCCTCGGGGAAGCTTTCTTT.

This clonotype came up many times. The chain is built from TRBV11-3 and TRBJ2-1; 9 nucleotides align to TRBD2. This CDR3 region has 16 residues. The V and J ends lost 3 bases and 9 bases, in that order; junction bases with no gene match: 12. Per germline, CDR1 SGHNT and CDR2 YENEEA. The CDR3 sequence is CASSFVGGGARGEQFF. In DNA form, the CDR3 reads TGTGCCAGCAGCTTTGTTGGCGGGGGGGCGAGGGGTGAGCAGTTCTTC.

CDR3 region: CASSLAAGGLETQYF. The CDR3 coding sequence is TGTGCCAGCAGCTTAGCGGCGGGGGGGCTGGAGACCCAGTACTTC. J is TRBJ2-5 and V is TRBV11-2, with TRBD2 identical over 9 bases. Per the germline V gene, CDR1 is SGHAT and CDR2 is FQNNGV. The V segment lost 1 base and the J segment 5 bases; nucleotides outside the gene matches: 5. The CDR3 contains 15 residues.

The sample holds a few counts of this clonotype. A read error may account for a junction end that differs from germline. The chain links TRBV11-2 to TRBJ2-7; D uncertain. Germline-derived CDR1 and CDR2 are SGHAT and FQNNGV. The CDR3 length is 12 residues. As DNA, the CDR3 is TGTGCCAGCAGCTTACCATACCTCGAGCGGTACTTC. Residues: CASSLPYLERYF.

The rearrangement uses TRBV13 and TRBJ2-7, with a tentative D call TRBD1 (5 bases). CDR1 is PRHDT, CDR2 FYEKMQ, per germline (reference sequence). Trimming left V 1 base short and J 1 base short, with 8 bases between. The CDR3 is 14 residues long. CDR3 sequence: CASSLATGSYEQYF. In DNA, the CDR3 is TGTGCCAGCAGCTTAGCTACAGGTTCCTACGAGCAGTACTTC.

The chain recombines TRBV6-1 with TRBJ2-2, with D uncertain. The V gene's germline CDR1 is MNHNS and CDR2 SASEGT. V dropped 6 bases and J dropped 1 base, with 9 bases sitting between them. This CDR3 has 14 residues. CDR3 region: CASRSVENTGELFF. CDR3 DNA sequence: TGTGCCAGCAGGTCTGTCGAGAACACCGGGGAGCTGTTTTTT.

The chain combines TRBV3-1 with TRBJ1-1; D is possibly TRBD1 (5 bases). Trimming removed 4 bases at V and 0 bases at J, with 12 bases between. From germline, CDR1 is LGHDT and CDR2 YNNKEL (reference sequence). This CDR3 is 15 amino acids long. CDR3: CASSPTGIMNTEAFF. As DNA, the CDR3 is TGTGCCAGCAGCCCCACAGGTATTATGAACACTGAAGCTTTCTTT.